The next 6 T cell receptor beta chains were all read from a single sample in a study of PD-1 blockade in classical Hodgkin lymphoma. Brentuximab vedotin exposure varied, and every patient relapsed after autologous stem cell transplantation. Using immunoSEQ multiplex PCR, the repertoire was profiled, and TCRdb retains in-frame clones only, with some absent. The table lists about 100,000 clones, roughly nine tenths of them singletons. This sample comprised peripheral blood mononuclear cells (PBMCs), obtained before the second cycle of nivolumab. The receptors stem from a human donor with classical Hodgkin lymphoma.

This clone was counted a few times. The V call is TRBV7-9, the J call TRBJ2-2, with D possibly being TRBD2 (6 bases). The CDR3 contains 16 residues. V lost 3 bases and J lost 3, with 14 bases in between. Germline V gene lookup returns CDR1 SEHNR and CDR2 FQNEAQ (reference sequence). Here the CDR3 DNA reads TGTGCCAGCAGCTTGAGGGGAGGTATTGACACCGGGGAGCTGTTTTTT. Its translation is CASSLRGGIDTGELFF. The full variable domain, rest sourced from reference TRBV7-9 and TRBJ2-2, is DTGVSQNPRHKITKRGQNVTFRCDPISEHNRLYWYRQTLGQGPEFLTYFQNEAQLEKSRLLSDRFSAERPKGSFSTLEIQRTEQGDSAMYLCASSLRGGIDTGELFFGEGSRLTVL.

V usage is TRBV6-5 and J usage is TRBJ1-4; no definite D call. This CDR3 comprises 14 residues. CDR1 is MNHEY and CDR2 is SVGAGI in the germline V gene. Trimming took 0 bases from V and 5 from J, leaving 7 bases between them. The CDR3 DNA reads TGTGCCAGCAGTTACTCCCAACCGAATGAAAAACTGTTTTTT. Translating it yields CASSYSQPNEKLFF.

CDR3 loop: CASSLRGIATNEKLFF. The CDR3 coding sequence is TGTGCCAGCAGCTTGAGGGGTATCGCGACTAATGAAAAACTGTTTTTT. The V call is TRBV7-2, the J call TRBJ1-4, with TRBD1 as a possible D gene (5 bases). V was shortened by 3 bases and J by 2 bases, with 13 bases between the two germline ends. Germline V gene sequence: CDR1 SGHTA, CDR2 FQGNSA. This CDR3 is 16 amino acids long.

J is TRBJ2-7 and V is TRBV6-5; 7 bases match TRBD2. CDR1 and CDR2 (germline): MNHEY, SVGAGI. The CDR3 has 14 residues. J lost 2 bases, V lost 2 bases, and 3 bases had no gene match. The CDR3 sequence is CASSYGLGPYEQYF. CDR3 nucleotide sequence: TGTGCCAGCAGTTACGGACTAGGTCCCTACGAGCAGTACTTC.

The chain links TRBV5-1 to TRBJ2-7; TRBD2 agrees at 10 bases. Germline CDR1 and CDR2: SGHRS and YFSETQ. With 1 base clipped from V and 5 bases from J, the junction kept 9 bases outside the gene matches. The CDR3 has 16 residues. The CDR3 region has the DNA TGCGCCAGCAGCTTGACAGCGGGAGGGCCGGTGAACGAGCAGTACTTC. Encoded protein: CASSLTAGGPVNEQYF.

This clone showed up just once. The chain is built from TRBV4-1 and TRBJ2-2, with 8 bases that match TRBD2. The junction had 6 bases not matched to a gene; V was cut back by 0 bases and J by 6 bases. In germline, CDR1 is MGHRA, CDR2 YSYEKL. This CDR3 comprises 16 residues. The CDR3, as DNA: TGCGCCAGCAGCCAAGAGGTCGGGAGGGGGGCCGGGGAGCTGTTTTTT. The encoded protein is CASSQEVGRGAGELFF.